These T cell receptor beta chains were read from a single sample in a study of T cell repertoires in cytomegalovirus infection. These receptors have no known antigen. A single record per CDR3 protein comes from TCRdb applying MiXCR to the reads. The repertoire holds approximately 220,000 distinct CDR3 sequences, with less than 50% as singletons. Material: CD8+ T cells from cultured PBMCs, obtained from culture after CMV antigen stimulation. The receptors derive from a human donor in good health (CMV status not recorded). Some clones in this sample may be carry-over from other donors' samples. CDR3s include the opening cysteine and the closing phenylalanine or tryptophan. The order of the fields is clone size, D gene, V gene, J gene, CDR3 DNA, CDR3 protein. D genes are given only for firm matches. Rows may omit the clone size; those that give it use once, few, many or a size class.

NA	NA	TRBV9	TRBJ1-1	TGTGCCAGCAGCGTAGACTATAGGGGTTCGGACACTGAAGCTTTCTTT	CASSVDYRGSDTEAFF
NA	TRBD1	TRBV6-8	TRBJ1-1	TGTGCCAGCAGGGACAGGGGTAAGGGGACTGAAGCTTTCTTT	CASRDRGKGTEAFF
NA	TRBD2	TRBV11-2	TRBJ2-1	TGTGCCAGCAGCCCCTCGGGGTCGGGGGGGGATGAGCAGTTCTTC	CASSPSGSGGDEQFF
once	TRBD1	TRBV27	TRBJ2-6	TGTGCCAGCACCCTATCCGGGACAGGGGCTTTCTCTGGGGCCAACGTCCTGACTTTC	CASTLSGTGAFSGANVLTF
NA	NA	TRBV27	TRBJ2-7	TGTGCCAGCAGTTCAAACAAAGACCGGGATACCTACGAGCAGTACTTC	CASSSNKDRDTYEQYF
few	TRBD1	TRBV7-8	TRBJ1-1	TGTGCCAGCAGCGCGCCCGGGACAGCGAACACTGAAGCTTTCTTT	CASSAPGTANTEAFF
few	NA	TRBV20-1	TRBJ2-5	TGCAGTGCTAGAGGACGGAACCTCGCCTATGAAGAGACCCAGTACTTC	CSARGRNLAYEETQYF
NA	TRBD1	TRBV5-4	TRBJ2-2	TGTGCCAGCAGTGACCAGAACAGGGGGCGACCCGGGGAGCTGTTTTTT	CASSDQNRGRPGELFF
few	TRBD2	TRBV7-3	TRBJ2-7	TGTGCCAGCAGCTTTAGCGGGCCACCTGACGAGCAGTACTTC	CASSFSGPPDEQYF
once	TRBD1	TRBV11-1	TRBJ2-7	TGTGCCAGCAGCTTAGAGACAGGGAACGAGCAGTACTTC	CASSLETGNEQYF
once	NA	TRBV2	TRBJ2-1	TGTGCCAGCAGTGAACGCCAGCACTCCTCCTACAATGAGCAGTTCTTC	CASSERQHSSYNEQFF
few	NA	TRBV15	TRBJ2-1	TGTGCCACCAGCAGAGAGAGGGACTGGGGGACGAATGAGCAGTTCTTC	CATSRERDWGTNEQFF